Listed below are T cell receptor beta chains from one sample, sequenced in a study of T cell responses to AZD1222 COVID-19 vaccine. The assay was immunoSEQ multiplex PCR, and TCRdb's table has in-frame clones only and misses some. The sample consists of approximately 90,000 clones, about 90% of them appearing once. The sample consisted of peripheral blood, taken on day 0 of AZD1222 vaccination. The source is an adult in good health. Each CDR3 is given with its conserved first and last residue. D genes are given only for firm matches. Size is stated for part of the rows, as once, few or many counts, or as a class when the clone is expanded.

cdr3_aa: CASSSSGTVNEKLFF
cdr3_nt: TGTGCCAGCAGCTCCTCCGGGACGGTTAATGAAAAACTGTTTTTT
j_call: TRBJ1-4
v_call: TRBV7-9
d_call: .
clone_size: .

cdr3_aa: CASSIRITDTQYF
cdr3_nt: TGTGCCAGTAGTATCAGGATCACAGATACGCAGTATTTT
j_call: TRBJ2-3
v_call: TRBV19
d_call: .
clone_size: .

cdr3_aa: CASSALGQPQHF
cdr3_nt: TGTGCCAGTAGTGCCCTCGGACAGCCCCAGCATTTT
j_call: TRBJ1-5
v_call: TRBV19
d_call: .
clone_size: .

cdr3_aa: CASLLTPGQAGYEQYF
cdr3_nt: TGTGCCAGCTTACTCACACCCGGACAGGCCGGCTACGAGCAGTACTTC
j_call: TRBJ2-7
v_call: TRBV18
d_call: TRBD1
clone_size: .

cdr3_aa: CASSPGLAASTDTQYF
cdr3_nt: TGCGCCAGCAGCCCCGGACTAGCGGCTAGCACAGATACGCAGTATTTT
j_call: TRBJ2-3
v_call: TRBV5-1
d_call: TRBD2
clone_size: .

cdr3_aa: CATSRDLGQGDGYTF
cdr3_nt: TGTGCCACCAGCAGAGATCTGGGGCAGGGCGATGGCTACACCTTC
j_call: TRBJ1-2
v_call: TRBV15
d_call: .
clone_size: .

cdr3_aa: CASSYSFFVRNTGELFF
cdr3_nt: TGTGCCAGCAGTTACTCGTTTTTTGTAAGAAACACCGGGGAGCTGTTTTTT
j_call: TRBJ2-2
v_call: TRBV6-2/TRBV6-3
d_call: .
clone_size: .

cdr3_aa: CASSRLLRGHNEQFF
cdr3_nt: TGTGCCAGCAGTCGCCTTTTGAGGGGACACAATGAGCAGTTCTTC
j_call: TRBJ2-1
v_call: TRBV6-2/TRBV6-3
d_call: .
clone_size: .

cdr3_aa: CASSRFATNEKLFF
cdr3_nt: TGTGCCAGCAGCCGTTTTGCAACTAATGAAAAACTGTTTTTT
j_call: TRBJ1-4
v_call: TRBV7-9
d_call: .
clone_size: .

cdr3_aa: CASSLSGVGSIGYTF
cdr3_nt: TGTGCCAGCAGCTTGTCGGGAGTTGGGTCGATTGGCTACACCTTC
j_call: TRBJ1-2
v_call: TRBV5-6
d_call: .
clone_size: .

cdr3_aa: CASRETGKYNSPLHF
cdr3_nt: TGTGCCAGCAGAGAAACAGGGAAGTATAATTCACCCCTCCACTTT
j_call: TRBJ1-6
v_call: TRBV6-4
d_call: .
clone_size: .

cdr3_aa: CASSPGQRQETQYF
cdr3_nt: TGTGCCAGCAGCCCAGGGCAGAGGCAAGAGACCCAGTACTTC
j_call: TRBJ2-5
v_call: TRBV7-2
d_call: .
clone_size: .

cdr3_aa: CASSLGTGNTEAFF
cdr3_nt: TGTGCCAGCAGTTTAGGGACAGGGAACACTGAAGCTTTCTTT
j_call: TRBJ1-1
v_call: TRBV28
d_call: TRBD1
clone_size: .

cdr3_aa: CASSPRGGDTEAFF
cdr3_nt: TGTGCCAGCAGCCCCCGGGGTGGTGACACTGAAGCTTTCTTT
j_call: TRBJ1-1
v_call: TRBV7-9
d_call: .
clone_size: .

cdr3_aa: CANQGSSGNTIYF
cdr3_nt: TGTGCCAATCAGGGGAGCTCTGGAAACACCATATATTTT
j_call: TRBJ1-3
v_call: TRBV10-3
d_call: .
clone_size: .

cdr3_aa: CASRTQSGRGNTIYF
cdr3_nt: TGTGCCAGTAGGACTCAATCTGGAAGGGGAAACACCATATATTTT
j_call: TRBJ1-3
v_call: TRBV19
d_call: .
clone_size: few

cdr3_aa: CASSHRQGQETQYF
cdr3_nt: TGCGCCAGCAGCCACCGGCAGGGCCAAGAGACCCAGTACTTC
j_call: TRBJ2-5
v_call: TRBV4-1
d_call: .
clone_size: .

cdr3_aa: CASSARYSNQPQHF
cdr3_nt: TGTGCCAGCAGTGCCAGATATAGCAATCAGCCCCAGCATTTT
j_call: TRBJ1-5
v_call: TRBV27
d_call: .
clone_size: .

cdr3_aa: CASTENNEQFF
cdr3_nt: TGTGCCAGCACAGAGAACAATGAGCAGTTCTTC
j_call: TRBJ2-1
v_call: TRBV27
d_call: .
clone_size: .

cdr3_aa: CASSLPQVWEQYF
cdr3_nt: TGTGCCAGCAGTCTACCCCAGGTTTGGGAGCAGTACTTC
j_call: TRBJ2-7
v_call: TRBV28
d_call: .
clone_size: .

cdr3_aa: CASSLEVINQPQHF
cdr3_nt: TGTGCCAGCAGCTTAGAAGTTATCAATCAGCCCCAGCATTTT
j_call: TRBJ1-5
v_call: TRBV7-2
d_call: .
clone_size: .

cdr3_aa: CSVEGSWGRGRETQYF
cdr3_nt: TGCAGCGTTGAGGGGAGTTGGGGCCGGGGTAGGGAGACCCAGTACTTC
j_call: TRBJ2-5
v_call: TRBV29-1
d_call: .
clone_size: .

cdr3_aa: CASSLGQVAGYTF
cdr3_nt: TGTGCCAGCAGCCTGGGACAGGTCGCTGGCTACACCTTC
j_call: TRBJ1-2
v_call: TRBV9
d_call: TRBD1
clone_size: .

cdr3_aa: CASRRAPAQTQYF
cdr3_nt: TGTGCCAGCCGACGGGCTCCCGCGCAGACCCAGTACTTC
j_call: TRBJ2-5
v_call: TRBV12-3/TRBV12-4
d_call: .
clone_size: .

cdr3_aa: CSVEVVAVPTYEQYF
cdr3_nt: TGCAGCGTTGAAGTTGTGGCGGTTCCGACCTACGAGCAGTACTTC
j_call: TRBJ2-7
v_call: TRBV29-1
d_call: .
clone_size: .

cdr3_aa: CASSVGPPPDTQYF
cdr3_nt: TGTGCCAGCAGCGTCGGGCCCCCGCCCGATACGCAGTATTTT
j_call: TRBJ2-3
v_call: TRBV9
d_call: .
clone_size: .

cdr3_aa: CASSLAGGPVNEQFF
cdr3_nt: TGTGCCAGCAGCTTAGCGGGGGGGCCAGTAAATGAGCAGTTCTTC
j_call: TRBJ2-1
v_call: TRBV6-5
d_call: TRBD2
clone_size: .

cdr3_aa: CASSYSSGGTDTQYF
cdr3_nt: TGTGCCAGCAGTTACTCGAGTGGGGGCACAGATACGCAGTATTTT
j_call: TRBJ2-3
v_call: TRBV6-5
d_call: .
clone_size: once

cdr3_aa: CASSLAGQNNEQFF
cdr3_nt: TGCGCCAGCAGCTTGGCCGGACAGAACAATGAGCAGTTCTTC
j_call: TRBJ2-1
v_call: TRBV5-1
d_call: .
clone_size: .

cdr3_aa: CASSSTSGGVETQYF
cdr3_nt: TGCGCCAGCAGCTCGACTAGCGGGGGGGTAGAGACCCAGTACTTC
j_call: TRBJ2-5
v_call: TRBV5-1
d_call: TRBD2
clone_size: .

cdr3_aa: CASGKNSGRGYTF
cdr3_nt: TGTGCCAGCGGCAAAAACTCAGGGAGAGGCTACACCTTC
j_call: TRBJ1-2
v_call: TRBV12-3/TRBV12-4
d_call: .
clone_size: .

cdr3_aa: CASSQEPRQGGYEQYF
cdr3_nt: TGTGCCAGCAGCCAAGAGCCAAGACAGGGGGGGTACGAGCAGTACTTC
j_call: TRBJ2-7
v_call: TRBV14
d_call: TRBD1
clone_size: .

cdr3_aa: CASATAITGELFF
cdr3_nt: TGTGCCAGTGCCACAGCGATCACCGGGGAGCTGTTTTTT
j_call: TRBJ2-2
v_call: TRBV19
d_call: .
clone_size: .

cdr3_aa: CASSLEDPGDEQFF
cdr3_nt: TGTGCCAGCAGCTTAGAGGACCCCGGGGATGAGCAGTTCTTC
j_call: TRBJ2-1
v_call: TRBV7-2
d_call: .
clone_size: .

cdr3_aa: CASSFYEQYF
cdr3_nt: TGTGCCAGCAGCTTCTACGAGCAGTACTTC
j_call: TRBJ2-7
v_call: TRBV5-8
d_call: .
clone_size: .

cdr3_aa: CASSPGQGNSGANVLTF
cdr3_nt: TGTGCCAGCAGCCCGGGACAGGGGAACTCTGGGGCCAACGTCCTGACTTTC
j_call: TRBJ2-6
v_call: TRBV11-2
d_call: TRBD1
clone_size: once

cdr3_aa: CASSVTSGGRNEQFF
cdr3_nt: TGTGCCAGCAGCGTAACTAGCGGGGGTCGTAATGAGCAGTTCTTC
j_call: TRBJ2-1
v_call: TRBV9
d_call: TRBD2
clone_size: once